Below, 25 T cell receptor beta chains from the same sample are listed, as sequenced in a study of blood T cells in healthy people across ages. A sample-barcoded 5' primer and a J-beta primer mix were used in a second PCR of about 6 to 12 cycles. TCRdb independently ran MiXCR on the 5' RACE reads; one entry per CDR3 protein. This table has 1.5 million to 2 million distinct CDR3 sequences, about two fifths appearing once. The sequenced sample consisted of blood. These receptors all stem from a human donor in good health.

The chain employs TRBV9 and TRBJ2-7; D remains unclear. V was pared by 0 bases and J by 7 bases, with 8 bases between. The germline CDR1 and CDR2 sequences are SGDLS and YYNGEE. The CDR3 runs to 12 residues. The CDR3 reads CASSVVSHEQYF. In DNA, the CDR3 is TGTGCCAGCAGCGTAGTGTCACATGAGCAGTACTTC.

The CDR3 region is CASSYRQVGNYGYTF. For the CDR3, the DNA is TGTGCCAGCAGTTACCGTCAGGTCGGCAACTATGGCTACACCTTC. The chain employs TRBV6-5 and TRBJ1-2; no firm D call. In germline, CDR1 is MNHEY, CDR2 SVGAGI. V lost 2 bases, J lost 2 bases, and 12 bases lay in between. This CDR3 spans 15 amino acids.

V gene TRBV20-1 combines with J gene TRBJ1-2; D is uncertain. Germline lookup yields CDR1 DFQATT and CDR2 SNEGSKA (reference sequence). With 3 bases removed from V and 3 bases from J, the gap between germline ends came to 14 bases. CDR3 length: 14 amino acids. The CDR3 nucleotides read TGCAGTGCTAGGAGGTTTGATGCGGACTATGGCTACACCTTC. This codes for CSARRFDADYGYTF.

Note on this clonotype: Sequence at one end of the junction differs from germline and may be a read error. The gene calls are TRBV10-3 and TRBJ2-3, with TRBD1 matching over 9 bases. The CDR3 runs to 17 residues. Looked up from germline, CDR1 is ENHRY and CDR2 is SYGVKD. The DNA for the CDR3 is TGTGCCAACAGTGACTCCTTGACGGGGACAGGGAGTAGTACGCAGTATTTT. This gives the protein CANSDSLTGTGSSTQYF.

This clonotype was detected a few times. The rearrangement links TRBV24-1 to TRBJ2-1, with 9 bases matching TRBD1. This CDR3 has 16 amino acids. V was clipped by 4 bases and J by 8 bases; unmatched bases: 11. Germline assignment: CDR1 KGHDR and CDR2 SFDVKD. In nucleotides, the CDR3 is TGTGCCACCAGTGAAACCTTACCGGGACAGGGAGATGAGCAGTTCTTC. As protein: CATSETLPGQGDEQFF.

This clonotype came up a few times. This chain connects TRBV10-3 to TRBJ2-5; a weak D match, TRBD2 (5 bases). V was clipped by 2 bases and J by 5 bases, with 9 bases between them. Germline values: CDR1 ENHRY, CDR2 SYGVKD. The CDR3 totals 13 residues. CDR3 in DNA: TGTGCCATCAGTGAGAGGACTTACGAGACCCAGTACTTC. Protein: CAISERTYETQYF.

This clonotype was observed a handful of times. The DNA for the CDR3 is TGTGCCATCAGTGGACTAGCCGACTACGAGCAGTACTTC. Protein sequence: CAISGLADYEQYF. The rearrangement uses TRBV10-3 and TRBJ2-7, with TRBD2 matching over 7 bases. Germline CDR1 ENHRY, CDR2 SYGVKD. V was clipped by 4 bases and J by 3 bases; unmatched bases: 3. The CDR3 covers 13 residues.

The chain is built from TRBV14 and TRBJ1-6; maybe TRBD1 (5 bases). This CDR3 has 13 residues. V lost 1 base and J lost 14, with 12 bases in between. The V gene's germline CDR1 is SGHDN and CDR2 FVKESK. In DNA form, the CDR3 reads TGTGCCAGCAGCCAAGTGGGGGGTGGGGCCCTCCACTTT. This sequence encodes CASSQVGGGALHF.

The rearrangement joins TRBV3-1 to TRBJ2-7; 9 nucleotides line up with TRBD2. This CDR3 has 15 residues. Per germline, CDR1 LGHDT and CDR2 YNNKEL (reference sequence). V gave up 2 bases and J gave up 6 bases; unmatched junction bases: 8. CDR3 bases: TGTGCCAGCAGCCAACTAGCGGGGCCCCTCGGCGAGCAGTACTTC. This encodes CASSQLAGPLGEQYF.

Only one count was recorded for this clonotype. The chain combines TRBV5-1 with TRBJ2-3, with TRBD2 matching 11 bases. This CDR3 contains 18 residues. V lost 4 bases and J lost 2; bases outside the gene matches: 12. Germline loops: CDR1 SGHRS, CDR2 YFSETQ. The chain's CDR3 is CASSLYPSGGQNTDTQYF. The CDR3 DNA is TGCGCCAGCAGCCTATACCCTAGCGGGGGGCAGAACACAGATACGCAGTATTTT.

The chain couples TRBV7-3 to TRBJ2-1, with TRBD2 matching over 13 bases. V shed 5 bases, J shed 12 bases, and the junction held 7 bases outside the gene matches. The CDR3 consists of 14 residues. Germline V gives CDR1 SGHTA, CDR2 FQGTGA. CDR3 region: CASSPTSGGAGQFF. The CDR3 DNA reads as TGTGCCAGCAGCCCAACTAGCGGGGGGGCCGGGCAGTTCTTC. The variable domain in full, completed from reference TRBV7-3 and TRBJ2-1, reads GAGVSQTPSNKVTEKGKYVELRCDPISGHTALYWYRQSLGQGPEFLIYFQGTGAADDSGLPNDRFFAVRPEGSVSTLKIQRTERGDSAVYLCASSPTSGGAGQFFGPGTRLTVL.

The rearrangement links TRBV10-3 to TRBJ2-1, with unresolved D. The germline CDR1 and CDR2 sequences are ENHRY and SYGVKD. This CDR3 has 13 residues. Trimming cost V 2 bases and J 7 bases, with 9 bases left between them. Here the CDR3 DNA reads TGTGCCATCAGTGAGGTGGTAGCAAATGAGCAGTTCTTC. This gives the protein CAISEVVANEQFF.

The J gene is TRBJ2-1, the V gene TRBV5-6, with D possibly being TRBD2 (5 bases). The germline gives CDR1 SGHDT, CDR2 YYEEEE. Trimming removed 0 bases from V and 7 bases from J, with 11 bases in between. The CDR3 extends over 14 amino acids. The CDR3 DNA reads TGTGCCAGCAGCTTGGTTGCGGGCGCGAATGAGCAGTTCTTC. The encoded protein is CASSLVAGANEQFF.

The rearrangement uses TRBV20-1 and TRBJ2-1; D unresolved. This CDR3 spans 16 amino acids. The ends were cut back, 1 base at V and 8 bases at J, with 21 bases in the middle. CDR1 and CDR2 (germline): DFQATT, SNEGSKA (reference sequence). For the CDR3, the DNA is TGCAGTGCTAGAGTCCCCGGCTCCCGCTGGATCGATGAGCAGTTCTTC. Its translation is CSARVPGSRWIDEQFF.

This clonotype has ten or more counts. The chain employs TRBV7-9 and TRBJ2-6; a possible D gene is TRBD1 (6 bases). The V end lost 5 bases, the J end lost 0 bases, and 11 bases lay between the germline ends. This CDR3 has 16 residues. Germline values: CDR1 SEHNR, CDR2 FQNEAQ (reference sequence). CDR3 protein: CASSPGQYSGANVLTF. The DNA of the CDR3 is TGTGCCAGCAGCCCAGGACAGTACTCTGGGGCCAACGTCCTGACTTTC.

V and J are TRBV12-3 or TRBV12-4 and TRBJ1-1; 7 bases fit TRBD1. V gave up 6 bases and J gave up 10 bases; unmatched junction bases: 8. CDR3 length: 12 amino acids. In DNA, the CDR3 is TGTGCCAGCAGCCTGACAGGGAGGACAGCTTTCTTT. Protein sequence: CASSLTGRTAFF.

This clonotype showed up just a few times. The V call is TRBV6-2 or TRBV6-3, the J call TRBJ1-2, with D possibly matching TRBD1 (5 bases). Trimming removed 2 bases at V and 4 bases at J, with 14 bases between. Germline V gene lookup returns CDR1 MNHEY and CDR2 SVGEGT. The CDR3 totals 15 residues. The CDR3 DNA sequence: TGTGCCAGCAGTTACGGGGACGATGGGCTCTATGGCTACACCTTC. It is translated as CASSYGDDGLYGYTF.

The rearrangement uses TRBV29-1 and TRBJ2-3, with 9 bases that match TRBD1. Germline V gene sequence: CDR1 SQVTM, CDR2 ANQGSEA. V was pared by 4 bases and J by 5 bases, with 10 bases of the junction left unmatched. This CDR3 region has 15 residues. DNA for the CDR3: TGCAGCGTTGGGGGCTCGGGACAGGGACTAGATACGCAGTATTTT. As protein: CSVGGSGQGLDTQYF.

V and J are TRBV20-1 and TRBJ2-6, with D perhaps TRBD1 (6 bases). The ends were cut back, 0 bases at V and 2 bases at J, with 14 bases in the middle. The CDR3 covers 17 residues. CDR1 DFQATT and CDR2 SNEGSKA come from the germline V gene (reference sequence). The CDR3 region is CSARDFRGGPGANVLTF. The CDR3 DNA reads as TGCAGTGCTAGAGATTTCAGGGGTGGGCCTGGGGCCAACGTCCTGACTTTC.

The chain employs TRBV5-5 and TRBJ1-4, with 7 bases identical to TRBD1. J gave up 8 bases and V 4 bases, and 14 bases lay outside the gene matches. Germline CDR1 and CDR2: SGHKS and YYEKEE (reference sequence). This CDR3 region has 16 residues. Here the CDR3 reads CASSATPGTAVEKLFF. The CDR3 DNA sequence: TGTGCCAGCAGCGCAACCCCCGGGACAGCCGTGGAAAAACTGTTTTTT.

The sample holds one count of this clonotype. The V gene is TRBV15, the J gene TRBJ1-4, with a tentative D call TRBD1 (6 bases). Trimming stripped 1 base from V and 7 bases from J, with 10 bases between. The CDR3 is 14 residues long. CDR1 and CDR2 (germline): LNHNV, YYDKDF (reference sequence). The CDR3 nucleotides are TGTGCCACCAGCAGAGCAGGGGAACGTGAAAAACTGTTTTTT. This codes for CATSRAGEREKLFF.

V usage is TRBV7-2 and J usage is TRBJ1-5, with unresolved D. Germline assignment: CDR1 SGHTA and CDR2 FQGNSA. This CDR3 is 14 amino acids long. V was clipped by 4 bases and J by 5 bases, with 12 bases between them. CDR3 sequence reads: CASSSNPTYQPQHF. The CDR3, as DNA: TGTGCCAGCAGCTCGAATCCGACCTATCAGCCCCAGCATTTT.

This clonotype was counted between two and nine times. This chain joins TRBV5-1 and TRBJ2-5, with D tentatively TRBD1 or TRBD2 (5 bases each). Per the germline V gene, CDR1 is SGHRS and CDR2 is YFSETQ. Trimming took 4 bases from V and 5 from J, leaving 12 bases between them. The CDR3 extends over 13 amino acids. In DNA, the CDR3 is TGCGCCAGCAGCGACGGGGCCGGGGAGACCCAGTACTTC. Translated, it gives CASSDGAGETQYF. Based on the CDR3 plus reference TRBV5-1 and TRBJ2-5, the full variable domain is KAGVTQTPRYLIKTRGQQVTLSCSPISGHRSVSWYQQTPGQGLQFLFEYFSETQRNKGNFPGRFSGRQFSNSRSEMNVSTLELGDSALYLCASSDGAGETQYFGPGTRLLVL.

The chain carries TRBV9 and TRBJ2-3; no definite D call. The CDR3 spans 14 residues. The ends were cut back, 5 bases at V and 3 bases at J, with 13 bases in the middle. Germline values: CDR1 SGDLS, CDR2 YYNGEE. CDR3 DNA: TGTGCCAGCAGTAGATTTGGGGATACAGATACGCAGTATTTT. This codes for CASSRFGDTDTQYF.

This chain uses TRBV7-9 with TRBJ1-2, with D perhaps TRBD1 (6 bases). The CDR3 is 13 residues long. Per germline, CDR1 SEHNR and CDR2 FQNEAQ (reference sequence). V shed 1 base and J shed 9 bases, with 12 bases lying between them. The CDR3 loop reads CASSLGGALSYTF. CDR3 in DNA: TGTGCCAGCAGCTTAGGGGGGGCTCTTAGCTACACCTTC.